This passage covers 22 T cell receptor beta chains from one sample sequenced in a study of cytomegalovirus exposure and HLA in healthy donors. With 60 Vbeta and 13 Jbeta primers, the PCR was carried out. The repertoire was sequenced with immunoSEQ multiplex PCR; TCRdb's copy has only in-frame clones and lacks some. The table has some 140,000 clones, approximately 73% seen once. Sequenced: PBMCs. All receptors come from a woman between 35 and 50 years old in good health and CMV-seronegative.

This clone was observed a few times. The rearrangement joins TRBV6-1 to TRBJ2-2; D not certain. Germline V gene lookup returns CDR1 MNHNS and CDR2 SASEGT. The CDR3 is made up of 14 amino acids. The germline V and J ends were trimmed by 5 bases and 3 bases, with 10 bases remaining between them. CDR3 region: CASSPTSDTGELFF. The CDR3 nucleotides are TGTGCCAGCAGTCCCACCAGCGACACCGGGGAGCTGTTTTTT.

This clone was counted at least ten times. The chain links TRBV2 to TRBJ1-6; 8 bases map to TRBD1. The CDR3 consists of 15 residues. Germline V gene sequence: CDR1 SNHLY, CDR2 FYNNEI. The trim removed 7 bases at V and 6 bases at J, leaving 8 bases unmatched. For the CDR3, the DNA is TGTGCCAGCATCCTCAAACAGGGGGGTAATTCACCCCTCCACTTT. This codes for CASILKQGGNSPLHF.

The chain joins TRBV5-3 to TRBJ2-2; D is possibly TRBD2 (5 bases). TRBV5-3 is flagged as an ORF with uncertain function. CDR3 length: 17 amino acids. Trimming stripped 2 bases from V and 1 base from J, with 15 bases between. The CDR3 sequence is CARSFSGRGKNTGELFF. The CDR3 nucleotides are TGTGCCAGAAGCTTCTCTGGACGGGGAAAGAACACCGGGGAGCTGTTTTTT.

V is TRBV9 and J is TRBJ1-5, with D perhaps matching TRBD1 (6 bases). Per the germline V gene, CDR1 is SGDLS and CDR2 is YYNGEE. V lost 5 bases, J lost 2 bases, and 11 bases lay in between. This CDR3 has 14 amino acids. CDR3 protein: CASRSGQCNQPQHF. The CDR3 region has the DNA TGTGCCAGCAGGTCCGGACAGTGCAATCAGCCCCAGCATTTT. Full variable domain (missing parts from reference TRBV9 and TRBJ1-5): DSGVTQTPKHLITATGQRVTLRCSPRSGDLSVYWYQQSLDQGLQFLIQYYNGEERAKGNILERFSAQQFPDLHSELNLSSLELGDSALYFCASRSGQCNQPQHFGDGTRLSIL.

A few counts support this clone. The chain combines TRBV18 with TRBJ2-5, with 7 bases lining up with TRBD1. The DNA end is more similar to TRBJ2-7, so the J call may be wrong. The CDR3 runs to 14 residues. Germline CDR1 is KGHSH and CDR2 is LQKENI. The chain's CDR3 is CASSRPGTDYEQYF. The CDR3, as DNA: TGTGCCAGCTCACGCCCCGGGACAGACTACGAGCAGTACTTC.

A note on this clone: One junction end disagrees with the germline gene, perhaps due to a read error. This CDR3 is also generated by other DNA sequences in the sample. The chain uses TRBV5-6 and TRBJ2-4; TRBD1 is a possible D gene (6 bases). The CDR3 has 15 residues. CDR1 is SGHDT and CDR2 is YYEEEE in the germline V gene. The CDR3 protein is CASSLRQGILNIQYF. DNA for the CDR3: TGTGCCAGCAGCTTGCGGCAGGGGATTTTAAACATTCAGTACTTT. Together with reference TRBV5-6 and TRBJ2-4, the CDR3 gives the full variable domain: DAGVTQSPTHLIKTRGQQVTLRCSPKSGHDTVSWYQQALGQGPQFIFQYYEEEERQRGNFPDRFSGHQFPNYSSELNVNALLLGDSALYLCASSLRQGILNIQYFGAGTRLSVL.

The gene calls are TRBV2 and TRBJ1-6; TRBD1 agrees at 7 bases. Germline assignment: CDR1 SNHLY and CDR2 FYNNEI. V was clipped by 5 bases and J by 5 bases; unmatched bases: 3. CDR3 length equals 14 residues. The CDR3 is CASSLGQNNSPLHF. DNA of the CDR3: TGTGCCAGCAGTTTGGGACAGAATAATTCACCCCTCCACTTT.

The count of this clone is one. The chain employs TRBV19 and TRBJ1-1, with D possibly matching TRBD1 (5 bases). V lost 3 bases and J lost 4, with 18 bases in between. This CDR3 contains 16 residues. Germline CDR1 LNHDA, CDR2 SQIVND (reference sequence). The CDR3 DNA is TGTGCCAGTAGTATCGCGGGGCCCCGTCGTGGCACTGAAGCTTTCTTT. Its translation is CASSIAGPRRGTEAFF.

This clone has more than one count but fewer than ten. This chain joins TRBV6-6 and TRBJ2-7; 9 bases line up with TRBD2. Germline lookup yields CDR1 MNHNY and CDR2 SVGAGI (reference sequence). This CDR3 is built from 15 residues. The V and J ends lost 5 bases and 2 bases, in that order; junction bases with no gene match: 7. CDR3 amino acids: CASSIPAGGPYEQYF. The DNA of the CDR3 is TGTGCCAGCAGTATTCCGGCGGGGGGGCCCTACGAGCAGTACTTC.

This clone was seen a few times. This chain links TRBV4-2 with TRBJ2-2; D ambiguous. The CDR3 is 12 residues long. Germline values: CDR1 LGHNA, CDR2 YNFKEQ. Between the trimmed V and J ends, which lost 1 base and 7 bases, there was a span of 4 bases. The CDR3 loop is CASSQVRGELFF. CDR3 coding DNA: TGTGCCAGCAGCCAAGTCCGCGGGGAGCTGTTTTTT.

The J gene is TRBJ1-4, the V gene TRBV6-1, with D possibly TRBD1 on 6 matching bases. Germline V lookup: CDR1 MNHNS, CDR2 SASEGT. The CDR3 consists of 17 residues. The V end was cut by 3 bases, the J end by 4 bases, with 18 bases between. In nucleotides, the CDR3 is TGTGCCAGCAGTGAGGCAGGGGCAGGGTTTTATAATGAAAAACTGTTTTTT. Protein product: CASSEAGAGFYNEKLFF.

This chain connects TRBV5-1 to TRBJ1-1; TRBD1 might be the D (6 bases). The V gene lost 6 bases and the J gene lost 7 bases, with 19 bases spanning the gap. Germline V gene sequence: CDR1 SGHRS, CDR2 YFSETQ. This CDR3 comprises 14 residues. DNA for the CDR3: TGCGCCAGCAACGGAAGGGGGGGAACAGGTGAAGCTTTCTTT. Translation gives CASNGRGGTGEAFF. The full variable domain, in which reference TRBV5-1 and TRBJ1-1 provide the parts outside the CDR3, is KAGVTQTPRYLIKTRGQQVTLSCSPISGHRSVSWYQQTPGQGLQFLFEYFSETQRNKGNFPGRFSGRQFSNSRSEMNVSTLELGDSALYLCASNGRGGTGEAFFGQGTRLTVV.

The V and J genes are TRBV7-8 and TRBJ2-1; 9 nucleotides match TRBD2. This CDR3 spans 17 amino acids. V dropped 7 bases and J dropped 5; count of bases not matched to a gene: 15. Per germline, CDR1 SGHVS and CDR2 FQNEAQ. CDR3 DNA: TGTGCCAGCAAGAGAAGACCGACTAGCGGACCTGACAATGAGCAGTTCTTC. It yields the protein CASKRRPTSGPDNEQFF.

This rearrangement joins TRBV2 to TRBJ1-6, with D possibly being TRBD1 (6 bases). The CDR3 runs to 15 residues. The germline V and J ends were trimmed by 6 bases and 4 bases, with 13 bases remaining between them. CDR1 and CDR2 (germline): SNHLY, FYNNEI. The CDR3 sequence: CASSVTGSYNSPLHF. The CDR3, as DNA: TGTGCCAGCAGCGTTACAGGGAGTTATAATTCACCCCTCCACTTT.

The CDR3 DNA follows: TGTGCCAGCAGCCCTCAGGACAGGGGAGCTGGAAACACCATATATTTT. Translated, it gives CASSPQDRGAGNTIYF. The V gene is TRBV7-2, the J gene TRBJ1-3; 9 bases align to TRBD1. The V gene end was trimmed by 5 bases and the J gene end by 2 bases; junction bases not matched to a gene: 7. This CDR3 has 16 amino acids. Germline CDR1 reads SGHTA; CDR2 reads FQGNSA. The full variable domain, its missing parts supplied by reference TRBV7-2 and TRBJ1-3, is GAGVSQSPSNKVTEKGKDVELRCDPISGHTALYWYRQSLGQGLEFLIYFQGNSAPDKSGLPSDRFSAERTGGSVSTLTIQRTQQEDSAVYLCASSPQDRGAGNTIYFGEGSWLTVV.

This clone was counted at least ten times. The chain employs TRBV6-5 and TRBJ1-2; D uncertain. With 0 bases removed from V and 4 bases from J, the gap between germline ends came to 6 bases. Germline-derived CDR1 and CDR2 are MNHEY and SVGAGI. CDR3 length equals 13 residues. In DNA, the CDR3 is TGTGCCAGCAGTTACTCGATTAGCTATGGCTACACCTTC. Protein product: CASSYSISYGYTF.

This clone was found a few times. The chain is built from TRBV2 and TRBJ2-3; D ambiguous. Germline CDR1 is SNHLY and CDR2 is FYNNEI. The CDR3 extends over 12 amino acids. V was clipped by 3 bases and J by 6 bases, with 7 bases between them. The CDR3 reads CASSDLPDTQYF. In DNA form, the CDR3 reads TGTGCCAGCAGTGATCTCCCCGATACGCAGTATTTT.

The rearrangement uses TRBV11-2 and TRBJ1-5; TRBD1 matches 9 bases. CDR3 length: 14 residues. CDR1 is SGHAT, CDR2 FQNNGV, per germline. The junction had 5 bases not matched to a gene; V was cut back by 5 bases and J by 6 bases. The CDR3 coding sequence is TGTGCCAGCAGCCTAACAGGGGGCGGTCAGCCCCAGCATTTT. Amino acid sequence: CASSLTGGGQPQHF.

Worth noting for this clone: Other nucleotide sequences from this sample produce the same CDR3. The rearrangement links TRBV5-6 to TRBJ2-7, with D maybe TRBD1 (8 bases). Germline-derived CDR1 and CDR2 are SGHDT and YYEEEE. This CDR3 is 17 amino acids long. V lost 6 bases and J 0 bases, leaving 22 bases between the germline ends. This chain's CDR3 is CASNRGGSPRSSYEQYV. CDR3 coding DNA: TGTGCCAGCAACAGGGGGGGGAGCCCAAGGAGCTCCTACGAGCAGTACGTC.

The rearrangement links TRBV27 to TRBJ1-6; D ambiguous. CDR3 length: 15 amino acids. With 4 bases removed from V and 0 bases from J, the gap between germline ends came to 7 bases. Germline CDR1 reads MNHEY; CDR2 reads SMNVEV (reference sequence). CDR3 nucleotides: TGTGCCAGCAGTTCGGGGAGCTCCTATAATTCACCCCTCCACTTT. Its translation is CASSSGSSYNSPLHF.

V gene TRBV29-1 combines with J gene TRBJ1-1, with TRBD1 matching over 9 bases. In germline, CDR1 is SQVTM, CDR2 ANQGSEA. Unmatched junction bases numbered 3, after V lost 3 bases and J lost 4 bases. This CDR3 is built from 13 residues. The CDR3 region has the DNA TGCAGCGTTGACGGGACAGGGTCCACTGAAGCTTTCTTT. Its protein is CSVDGTGSTEAFF.

CDR3 sequence (DNA): TGTGCCAGCTCAGAGGGACAGGGTGTCTACAATGAGCAGTTCTTC. Its translation: CASSEGQGVYNEQFF. The chain links TRBV18 to TRBJ2-1, with 9 bases lining up with TRBD1. There are 15 residues in the CDR3. CDR1 KGHSH and CDR2 LQKENI come from the germline V gene. Unmatched junction bases numbered 5, after V lost 5 bases and J lost 3 bases.